This T cell receptor (beta chain) emerged from a study of CD8 T cells in Susac syndrome. Negative isolation was used for CD8+ and CD4+ T cells and FACS enrichment for TEMRA cells. About 0.5 to 1 ug RNA was reverse transcribed with random hexamers. The immunoSEQ assay covered 54 Vbeta and 13 Jbeta segments for CDR3. TCRdb re-called the immunoSEQ multiplex PCR reads with MiXCR, one entry per CDR3 protein. There are approximately 230,000 distinct CDR3 sequences in the sample; just under 95% occur only once, and 0.065% to 0.08% lies in the top ten. Germline V gene data show CDR1 as MGHRA and CDR2 as YSYEKL. This CDR3 region has 14 residues. The germline V and J ends were trimmed by 0 bases and 8 bases, with 12 bases remaining between them.

J is TRBJ2-3 and V is TRBV4-1; the D gene is possibly TRBD1 (5 bases). The sequence derives from a human donor with multiple sclerosis. The sequenced sample consisted of CD4+ T cells from PBMCs. The CDR3 sequence is CASSQDQGLGTQYF. CDR3 DNA: TGCGCCAGCAGCCAAGATCAGGGTTTGGGTACGCAGTATTTT.